A single T cell receptor (beta chain) is shown here with its context. This clonotype has just a few counts. The clone's antigen remains unknown. Per-nucleotide qualities are absent, and no much larger clonotype sits a single base away. These reads were obtained on an Illumina HiSeq 2500. Quantitative 5'-RACE with molecular barcodes was used to prepare TCR beta libraries. As for how the authors treated the data: To identify disease-linked TCR variants, a new computational method was used, one built on a probabilistic model of VDJ rearrangement. TCRdb reran the public reads through fastp at Q25 and MiXCR, keeping productive beta chains. CDR3 protein sequences are deduplicated, and each keeps its most common genes and DNA. The V and J calls and clone size come from TCRdb's table, not from the authors' own analysis. The table for this sample lists about 360,000 distinct CDR3 sequences; 20% to 25% of them were counted only once. The ten largest clones capture approximately 14% of the sample.

These data come from a study of CD8 T cells in ankylosing spondylitis (dated by TCRdb to 2016 to 2017). For context, the study as a whole: The study set out to find disease-linked TCR variants by profiling T cell receptor beta repertoires in ankylosing spondylitis patients and healthy donors. The whole study cohort included under 140 healthy donors and over 20 ankylosing spondylitis patients. Peripheral blood was sampled, and synovial fluid was also collected from ankylosing spondylitis patients. What the authors observed across the whole study: Some motif variants were previously reported in synovial fluid and blood of reactive arthritis patients, suggesting common disease-initiation mechanisms. In peripheral blood, the disease-linked clones were found at relatively low frequencies and had a CD8+ phenotype. Blood from ankylosing spondylitis patients appeared to be characterized by a TCR beta motif composed of about eight highly homologous amino acid variants. Significant enrichment of the disease-linked clones was reported in matched synovial fluid samples from ankylosing spondylitis patients.

This TCR was recovered from a male donor with ankylosing spondylitis or in good health (not recorded which). The sequenced sample was blood, either unsorted or a sorted T cell fraction (not recorded which).

The CDR3 corresponds to CASSSRTGFGYGYTF. The DNA sequence is TGTGCCAGCAGCTCAAGGACAGGCTTCGGCTATGGCTACACCTTC. The chain is encoded by TRBV7-9 joined to TRBJ1-2, with 7 bases in between that match TRBD1. From V the trimming removes 4 bases and from J it removes 4 bases, while the gene matches leave 9 bases of the junction unaccounted for. Measured from the cysteine to the phenylalanine, the CDR3 is 15 residues long. Of all the DNA, just the CDR3 is kept, 45 bases in frame from base 1. Looking up the germline V gene (reference sequence) yields CDR1 SEHNR and CDR2 FQNEAQ. Supplemented by the reference TRBV7-9 and TRBJ1-2 proteins around the CDR3, the complete variable domain is DTGVSQNPRHKITKRGQNVTFRCDPISEHNRLYWYRQTLGQGPEFLTYFQNEAQLEKSRLLSDRFSAERPKGSFSTLEIQRTEQGDSAMYLCASSSRTGFGYGYTFGSGTRLTVV.